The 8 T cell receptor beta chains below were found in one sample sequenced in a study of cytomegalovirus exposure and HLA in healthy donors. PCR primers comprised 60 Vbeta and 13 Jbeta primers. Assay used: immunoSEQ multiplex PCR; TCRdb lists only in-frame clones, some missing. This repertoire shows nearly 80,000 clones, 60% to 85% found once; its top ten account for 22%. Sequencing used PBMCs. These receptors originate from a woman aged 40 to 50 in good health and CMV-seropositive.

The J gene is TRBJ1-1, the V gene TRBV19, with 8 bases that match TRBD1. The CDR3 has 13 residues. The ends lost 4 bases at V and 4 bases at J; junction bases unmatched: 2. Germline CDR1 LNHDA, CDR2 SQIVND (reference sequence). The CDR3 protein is CASSTDRATEAFF. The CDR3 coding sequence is TGTGCCAGTAGTACGGACAGGGCCACTGAAGCTTTCTTT.

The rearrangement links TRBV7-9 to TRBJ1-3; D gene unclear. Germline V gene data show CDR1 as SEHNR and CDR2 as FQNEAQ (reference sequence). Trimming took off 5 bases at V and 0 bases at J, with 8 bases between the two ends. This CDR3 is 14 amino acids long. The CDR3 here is CASSPPGSGNTIYF. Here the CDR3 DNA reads TGTGCCAGCAGCCCGCCCGGCTCTGGAAACACCATATATTTT.

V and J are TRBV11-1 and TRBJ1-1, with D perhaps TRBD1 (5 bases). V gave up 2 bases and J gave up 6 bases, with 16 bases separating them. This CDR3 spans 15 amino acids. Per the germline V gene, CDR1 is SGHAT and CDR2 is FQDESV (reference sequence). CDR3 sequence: CASSLSGADDSEAFF. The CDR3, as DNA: TGTGCCAGCAGCTTAAGCGGGGCGGACGACTCTGAAGCTTTCTTT. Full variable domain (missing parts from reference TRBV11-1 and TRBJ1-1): EAEVAQSPRYKITEKSQAVAFWCDPISGHATLYWYRQILGQGPELLVQFQDESVVDDSQLPKDRFSAERLKGVDSTLKIQPAELGDSAMYLCASSLSGADDSEAFFGQGTRLTVV.

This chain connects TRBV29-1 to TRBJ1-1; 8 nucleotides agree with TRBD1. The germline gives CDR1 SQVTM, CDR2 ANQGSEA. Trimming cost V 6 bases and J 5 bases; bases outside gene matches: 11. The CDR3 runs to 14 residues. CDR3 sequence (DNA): TGCAGCGTCCAGATTTCAGGGGGCGGTACTGAAGCTTTCTTT. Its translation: CSVQISGGGTEAFF. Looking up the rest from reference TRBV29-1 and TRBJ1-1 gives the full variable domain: SAVISQKPSRDICQRGTSLTIQCQVDSQVTMMFWYRQQPGQSLTLIATANQGSEATYESGFVIDKFPISRPNLTFSTLTVSNMSPEDSSIYLCSVQISGGGTEAFFGQGTRLTVV.

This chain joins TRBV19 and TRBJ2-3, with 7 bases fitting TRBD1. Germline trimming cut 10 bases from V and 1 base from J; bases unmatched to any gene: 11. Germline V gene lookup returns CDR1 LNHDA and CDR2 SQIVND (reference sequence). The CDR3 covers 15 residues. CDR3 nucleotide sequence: TGTGCCAAACTAAAATGGGACAGATGCACAGATACGCAGTATTTT. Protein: CAKLKWDRCTDTQYF.

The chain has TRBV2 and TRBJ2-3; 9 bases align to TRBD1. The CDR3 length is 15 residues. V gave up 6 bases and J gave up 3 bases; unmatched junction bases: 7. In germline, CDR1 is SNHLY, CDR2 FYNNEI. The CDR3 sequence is CASRVDRGGTDTQYF. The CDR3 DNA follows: TGTGCCAGCAGAGTGGACAGGGGTGGGACAGATACGCAGTATTTT.

The DNA of the CDR3 is TGTGCCTGGAGTGTATTAGTGAGGGGGACTGAAGCTTTCTTT. It codes for CAWSVLVRGTEAFF. The gene calls are TRBV30 and TRBJ1-1; D perhaps matches TRBD1 (6 bases). Germline V lookup: CDR1 GTSNPN, CDR2 SVGIG (reference sequence). The CDR3 length is 14 residues. Trimming shortened V by 0 bases and J by 5 bases, and 13 bases separated the two germline ends.

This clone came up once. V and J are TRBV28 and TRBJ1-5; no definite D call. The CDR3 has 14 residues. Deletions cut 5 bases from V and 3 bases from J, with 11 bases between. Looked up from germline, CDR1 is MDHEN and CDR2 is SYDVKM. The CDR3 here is CASSVNRDNQPQHF. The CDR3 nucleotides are TGTGCCAGCAGTGTTAACAGAGACAATCAGCCCCAGCATTTT. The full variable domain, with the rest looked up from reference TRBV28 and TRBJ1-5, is DVKVTQSSRYLVKRTGEKVFLECVQDMDHENMFWYRQDPGLGLRLIYFSYDVKMKEKGDIPEGYSVSREKKERFSLILESASTNQTSMYLCASSVNRDNQPQHFGDGTRLSIL.